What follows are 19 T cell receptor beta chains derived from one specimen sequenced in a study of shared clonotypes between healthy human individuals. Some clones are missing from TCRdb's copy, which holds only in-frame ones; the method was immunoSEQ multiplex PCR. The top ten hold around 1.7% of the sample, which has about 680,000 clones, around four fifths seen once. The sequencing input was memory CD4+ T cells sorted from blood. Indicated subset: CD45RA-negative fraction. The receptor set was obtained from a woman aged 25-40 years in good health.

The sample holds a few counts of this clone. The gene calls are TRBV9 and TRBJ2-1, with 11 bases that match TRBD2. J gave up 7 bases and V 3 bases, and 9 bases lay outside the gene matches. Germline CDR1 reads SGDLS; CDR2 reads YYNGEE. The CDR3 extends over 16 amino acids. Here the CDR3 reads CASSEQGLAAINEQFF. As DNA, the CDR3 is TGTGCCAGCAGCGAGCAGGGACTAGCGGCTATTAATGAGCAGTTCTTC.

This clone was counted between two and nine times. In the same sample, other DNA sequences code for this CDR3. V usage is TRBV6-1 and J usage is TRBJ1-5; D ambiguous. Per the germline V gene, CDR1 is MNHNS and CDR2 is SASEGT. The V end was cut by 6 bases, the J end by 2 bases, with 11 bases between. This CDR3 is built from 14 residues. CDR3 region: CASRDPGGNQPQHF. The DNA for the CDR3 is TGTGCCAGCAGAGACCCTGGTGGCAATCAGCCCCAGCATTTT.

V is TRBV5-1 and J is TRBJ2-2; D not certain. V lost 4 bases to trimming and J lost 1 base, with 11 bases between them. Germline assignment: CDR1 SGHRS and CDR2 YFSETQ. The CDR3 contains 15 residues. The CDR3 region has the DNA TGCGCCAGCAGCCAGAATGCAGGGAACACCGGGGAGCTGTTTTTT. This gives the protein CASSQNAGNTGELFF. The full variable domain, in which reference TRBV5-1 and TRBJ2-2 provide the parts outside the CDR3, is KAGVTQTPRYLIKTRGQQVTLSCSPISGHRSVSWYQQTPGQGLQFLFEYFSETQRNKGNFPGRFSGRQFSNSRSEMNVSTLELGDSALYLCASSQNAGNTGELFFGEGSRLTVL.

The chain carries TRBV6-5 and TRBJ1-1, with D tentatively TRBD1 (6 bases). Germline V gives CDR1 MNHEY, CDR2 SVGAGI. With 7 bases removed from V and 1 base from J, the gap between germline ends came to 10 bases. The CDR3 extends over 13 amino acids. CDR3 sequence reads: CASTRQENTEAFF. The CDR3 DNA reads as TGTGCCAGCACTCGACAGGAGAACACTGAAGCTTTCTTT.

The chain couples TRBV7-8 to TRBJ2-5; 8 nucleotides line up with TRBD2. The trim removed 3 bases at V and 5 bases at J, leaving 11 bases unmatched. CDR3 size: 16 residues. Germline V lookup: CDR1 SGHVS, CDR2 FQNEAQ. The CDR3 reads CASSFRPGLGGETQYF. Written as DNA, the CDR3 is TGTGCCAGCAGCTTTCGACCGGGACTAGGGGGGGAGACCCAGTACTTC.

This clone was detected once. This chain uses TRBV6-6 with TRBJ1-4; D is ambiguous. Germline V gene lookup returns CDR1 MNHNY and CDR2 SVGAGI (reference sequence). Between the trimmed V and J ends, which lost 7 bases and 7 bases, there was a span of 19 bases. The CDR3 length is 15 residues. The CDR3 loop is CASTNREGVPEKLFF. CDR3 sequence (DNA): TGTGCCAGCACTAATAGAGAGGGTGTCCCTGAAAAACTGTTTTTT.

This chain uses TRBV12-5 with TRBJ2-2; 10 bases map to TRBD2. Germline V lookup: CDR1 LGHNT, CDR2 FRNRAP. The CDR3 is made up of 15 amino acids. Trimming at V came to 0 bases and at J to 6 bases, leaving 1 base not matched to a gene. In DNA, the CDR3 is TGTGCTAGTGGTTTGGTCCTAGCGGGAGCCGGGGAGCTGTTTTTT. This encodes CASGLVLAGAGELFF.

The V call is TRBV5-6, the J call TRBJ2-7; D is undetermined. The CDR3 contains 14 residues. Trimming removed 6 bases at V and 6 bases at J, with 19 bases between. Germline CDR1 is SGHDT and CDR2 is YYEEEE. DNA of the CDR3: TGTGCCAGCACCCCCTGGAATGTTCTCGGCGAGCAGTACTTC. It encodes CASTPWNVLGEQYF.

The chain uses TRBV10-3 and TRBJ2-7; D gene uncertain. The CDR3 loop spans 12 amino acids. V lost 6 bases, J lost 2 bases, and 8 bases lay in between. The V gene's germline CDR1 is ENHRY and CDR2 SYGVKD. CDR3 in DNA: TGTGCCATCAGCAACCCAACCTACGAGCAGTACTTC. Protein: CAISNPTYEQYF.

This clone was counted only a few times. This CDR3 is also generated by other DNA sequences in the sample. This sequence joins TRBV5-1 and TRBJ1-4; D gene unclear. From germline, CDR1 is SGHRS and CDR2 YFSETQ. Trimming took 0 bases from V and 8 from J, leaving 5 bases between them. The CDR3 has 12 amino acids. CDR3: CASSLAGEKLFF. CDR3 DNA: TGCGCCAGCAGCTTGGCCGGCGAAAAACTGTTTTTT. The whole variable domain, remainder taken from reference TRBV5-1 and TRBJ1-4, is KAGVTQTPRYLIKTRGQQVTLSCSPISGHRSVSWYQQTPGQGLQFLFEYFSETQRNKGNFPGRFSGRQFSNSRSEMNVSTLELGDSALYLCASSLAGEKLFFGSGTQLSVL.

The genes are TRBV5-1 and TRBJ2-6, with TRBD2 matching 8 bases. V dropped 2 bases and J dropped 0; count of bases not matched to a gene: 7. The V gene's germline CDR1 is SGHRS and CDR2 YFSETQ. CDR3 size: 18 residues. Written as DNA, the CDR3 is TGCGCCAGCAGCTTCCTGACTAGCGCCTTCTCTGGGGCCAACGTCCTGACTTTC. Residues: CASSFLTSAFSGANVLTF.

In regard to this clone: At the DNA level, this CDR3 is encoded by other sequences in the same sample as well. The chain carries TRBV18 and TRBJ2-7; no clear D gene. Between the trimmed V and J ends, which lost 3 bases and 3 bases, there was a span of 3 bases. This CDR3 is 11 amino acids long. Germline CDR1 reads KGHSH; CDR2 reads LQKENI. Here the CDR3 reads CASSPDYEQYF. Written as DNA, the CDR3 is TGTGCCAGCTCACCGGACTACGAGCAGTACTTC.

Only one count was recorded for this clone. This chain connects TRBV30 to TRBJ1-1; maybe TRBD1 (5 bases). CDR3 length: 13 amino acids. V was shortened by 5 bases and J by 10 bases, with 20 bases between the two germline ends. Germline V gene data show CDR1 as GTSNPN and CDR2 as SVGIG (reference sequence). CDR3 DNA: TGTGCCTGGTCCTCGGGACTCTTGAGTAGAGCTTTCTTT. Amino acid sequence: CAWSSGLLSRAFF.

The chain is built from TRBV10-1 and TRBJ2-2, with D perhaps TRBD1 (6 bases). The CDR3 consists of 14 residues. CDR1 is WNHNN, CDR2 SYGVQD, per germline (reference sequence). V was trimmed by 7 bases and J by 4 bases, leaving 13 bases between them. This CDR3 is CASNPGDGTGELFF. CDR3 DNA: TGCGCCAGCAACCCAGGGGACGGCACCGGGGAGCTGTTTTTT.

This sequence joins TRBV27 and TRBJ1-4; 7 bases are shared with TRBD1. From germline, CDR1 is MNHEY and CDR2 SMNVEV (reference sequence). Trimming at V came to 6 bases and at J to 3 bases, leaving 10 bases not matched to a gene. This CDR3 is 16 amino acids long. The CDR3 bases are TGTGCCAGCAGGAAGGGGGCGGATGGTGCTAATGAAAAACTGTTTTTT. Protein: CASRKGADGANEKLFF.

CDR3 nucleotides: TGCAGCGTTGTAGCCGAGAGCTCTGGAAACACCATATATTTT. Translating gives CSVVAESSGNTIYF. The chain joins TRBV29-1 to TRBJ1-3; D is unclear. The germline V and J ends were trimmed by 4 bases and 0 bases, with 10 bases remaining between them. The germline CDR1 and CDR2 sequences are SQVTM and ANQGSEA. The CDR3 is made up of 14 amino acids.

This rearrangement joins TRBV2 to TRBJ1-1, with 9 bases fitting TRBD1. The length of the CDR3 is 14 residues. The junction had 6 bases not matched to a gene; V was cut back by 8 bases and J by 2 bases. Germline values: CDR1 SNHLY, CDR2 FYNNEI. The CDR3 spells CASRWDRANTEAFF. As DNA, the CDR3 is TGTGCCAGCCGGTGGGACAGGGCAAACACTGAAGCTTTCTTT.

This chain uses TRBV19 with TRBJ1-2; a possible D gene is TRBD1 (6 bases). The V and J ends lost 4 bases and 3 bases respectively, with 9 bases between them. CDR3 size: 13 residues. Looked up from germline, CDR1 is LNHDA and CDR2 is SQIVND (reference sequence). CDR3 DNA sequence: TGTGCCAGTAGTAAAAGGACAGACTATGGCTACACCTTC. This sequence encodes CASSKRTDYGYTF.

The chain's CDR3 is CASSFKGTGELFF. CDR3 DNA: TGCGCCAGCAGCTTTAAGGGGACCGGGGAGCTGTTTTTT. The chain employs TRBV5-1 and TRBJ2-2; possible D gene TRBD1, 5 bases. The CDR3 runs to 13 residues. V shed 2 bases and J shed 5 bases, with 7 bases lying between them. Germline CDR1 is SGHRS and CDR2 is YFSETQ.